This T cell receptor (beta chain) was recovered during a study of T cells expressing NK-cell markers. CDR3 size: 15 residues. Germline V gives CDR1 LNHNV, CDR2 YYDKDF (reference sequence). Study outcomes and limitations: The CD3+CD56-NKG2C+ fraction of several donors was likewise dominated by these clonotypes.

TCRdb processed the 5' RACE reads again and assigns one entry to each CDR3 protein, with no DNA. Here the sample table reports 400,000 to 550,000 distinct CDR3 sequences. As for this clonotype: As yet, its antigen is unknown.

This sequence originates from a woman between 18 and 75 years old in good health. Input material: blood T cells: a sorted CD56 or NKG2C T cell subset, CD4+ or CD8+ T cells, or bulk PBMC T cells (not recorded which). The V and J genes are TRBV15 and TRBJ2-5. The CDR3 sequence: CATSRAGIEEETQYF.